The next 10 T cell receptor beta chains were all read from a single sample in a study of blood T cell repertoires in COVID-19. TCRdb keeps only in-frame clones here, not all; method: immunoSEQ multiplex PCR. The sample consists of 100,000 to 150,000 clones, roughly 89% of them appearing once. The sequencing sample was made of peripheral blood. The receptors shown here come from a man in his forties with acute or convalescent COVID-19.

V gene TRBV5-1 combines with J gene TRBJ2-5, with 9 positions matching TRBD1. CDR3 length: 16 amino acids. The V gene end was trimmed by 0 bases and the J gene end by 1 base; junction bases not matched to a gene: 4. Germline values: CDR1 SGHRS, CDR2 YFSETQ. CDR3 in DNA: TGCGCCAGCAGCTTGGGGGACAGGGCTCCCCAAGAGACCCAGTACTTC. This sequence encodes CASSLGDRAPQETQYF.

CDR3 nucleotide sequence: TGTGCCACCAGCAGGGGCCTAGAAGGGGCAGAGGGCTACACCTTC. Translation: CATSRGLEGAEGYTF. The chain recombines TRBV15 with TRBJ1-2; possible D gene TRBD1, 5 bases. The CDR3 is 15 residues long. Germline V lookup: CDR1 LNHNV, CDR2 YYDKDF (reference sequence). The V gene lost 3 bases and the J gene lost 8 bases, with 19 bases spanning the gap.

V gene TRBV15 combines with J gene TRBJ1-5; 12 nucleotides line up with TRBD1. CDR3 size: 17 residues. V shed 3 bases and J 0 bases; nucleotides not matched to a gene: 3. In germline, CDR1 is LNHNV, CDR2 YYDKDF (reference sequence). Written as DNA, the CDR3 is TGTGCCACCAGCAGGGGGACAGGGGGCGGTAGCAATCAGCCCCAGCATTTT. Translating gives CATSRGTGGGSNQPQHF.

The CDR3 DNA follows: TGTGCCAGCAGCTTAGTAACAGTTAAGACCCAGTACTTC. Translating it yields CASSLVTVKTQYF. This chain links TRBV11-2 with TRBJ2-5; D unresolved. The germline gives CDR1 SGHAT, CDR2 FQNNGV. The CDR3 length is 13 residues. Trimming shortened V by 1 base and J by 6 bases, and 9 bases separated the two germline ends. Using reference TRBV11-2 and TRBJ2-5 for the parts outside the CDR3, the full variable domain is EAGVAQSPRYKIIEKRQSVAFWCNPISGHATLYWYQQILGQGPKLLIQFQNNGVVDDSQLPKDRFSAERLKGVDSTLKIQPAKLEDSAVYLCASSLVTVKTQYFGPGTRLLVL.

V is TRBV20-1 and J is TRBJ1-4, with TRBD1 matching 9 bases. The CDR3 spans 14 residues. Trimming took 3 bases from V and 9 from J; bases not matched to a gene: 8. The V gene's germline CDR1 is DFQATT and CDR2 SNEGSKA (reference sequence). The CDR3 region is CSASEPGTGKKLFF. CDR3 coding DNA: TGCAGTGCTAGTGAACCGGGGACAGGGAAAAAACTGTTTTTT.

This chain links TRBV7-9 with TRBJ2-5, with 10 positions matching TRBD1. V shed 11 bases, J shed 0 bases, and the junction held 6 bases outside the gene matches. This CDR3 comprises 14 residues. Germline V gene sequence: CDR1 SEHNR, CDR2 FQNEAQ (reference sequence). The CDR3 sequence is CARRDRGHQETQYF. CDR3 DNA sequence: TGTGCCCGCCGGGACAGGGGTCACCAAGAGACCCAGTACTTC. Together with reference TRBV7-9 and TRBJ2-5, the CDR3 gives the full variable domain: DTGVSQNPRHKITKRGQNVTFRCDPISEHNRLYWYRQTLGQGPEFLTYFQNEAQLEKSRLLSDRFSAERPKGSFSTLEIQRTEQGDSAMYLCARRDRGHQETQYFGPGTRLLVL.

The gene calls are TRBV6-2 or TRBV6-3 and TRBJ1-1; D gene uncertain. Trimming pared 2 bases from V and 7 bases from J, leaving 8 bases between. Germline CDR1 MNHEY, CDR2 SVGEGT. The CDR3 spans 12 residues. The CDR3 sequence: CASSYEAGEAFF. In nucleotides, the CDR3 is TGTGCCAGCAGTTACGAGGCGGGTGAAGCTTTCTTT.

The rearrangement joins TRBV30 to TRBJ2-3, with 10 bases lining up with TRBD2. With V trimmed by 2 bases and J by 8 bases, 7 bases remained unmatched. The CDR3 runs to 14 residues. CDR1 GTSNPN and CDR2 SVGIG come from the germline V gene (reference sequence). CDR3 protein: CAWSRGLASRTQYF. The CDR3 coding sequence is TGTGCCTGGAGTCGGGGACTAGCGAGTCGTACGCAGTATTTT.

The chain combines TRBV3-1 (or the pseudogene TRBV3-2) with TRBJ1-5; 9 bases fit TRBD1. The germline V gene has CDR1 LGHDT and CDR2 YNNKEL (reference sequence). This CDR3 is built from 14 residues. V dropped 4 bases and J dropped 6; count of bases not matched to a gene: 4. The chain's CDR3 is CASSPGTGSQPQHF. CDR3 in DNA: TGTGCCAGCAGCCCGGGGACAGGGAGTCAGCCCCAGCATTTT.

About this clone: This same CDR3 is encoded by further DNA sequences in the sample. This chain joins TRBV9 and TRBJ2-3, with D unresolved. V was clipped by 7 bases and J by 0 bases, with 9 bases between them. Germline-derived CDR1 and CDR2 are SGDLS and YYNGEE. The CDR3 loop spans 13 amino acids. CDR3 loop: CASGSGSTDTQYF. CDR3 coding DNA: TGTGCCAGCGGGTCCGGGAGCACAGATACGCAGTATTTT.